This entry is about one TCR beta chain. The data stem from a study of T cell changes during pregnancy in multiple sclerosis. CDR3 length equals 15 residues. V was cut by 4 bases and J by 4 bases, with 14 bases left in between. Germline-derived CDR1 and CDR2 are SGHKS and YYEKEE (reference sequence). Sequencing used immunoSEQ multiplex PCR; TCRdb keeps in-frame clones, though not all of them. This sample has about 98,000 clones, with approximately 90% found just once. This receptor was identified in a female donor in good health, enrolled as a control in a pregnancy study. Sequences were derived from peripheral blood, sampled after pregnancy. The rearrangement joins TRBV5-5 to TRBJ2-2; D possibly corresponds to TRBD1 (5 bases). CDR3 nucleotide sequence: TGTGCCAGCAGCATCAGGGTACCACCCACCGGGGAGCTGTTTTTT. The encoded protein is CASSIRVPPTGELFF.